This T cell receptor beta chain was retrieved from a study of PD-L1 blockade in urothelial cancer. Notes on the study in general: Durable benefit was linked to greater 3-week expansion of tumor-associated blood clones.

The CDR3 runs 13 residues. CDR1 and CDR2 from the germline V gene are GTSNPN and SVGIG (reference sequence). V lost 0 bases and J 8 bases, leaving 13 bases between the germline ends. As regards this clone: The antigen is not known.

Sequencing used immunoSEQ multiplex PCR; TCRdb keeps in-frame clones, though not all of them. The profile covers approximately 35,000 clones, with about a third appearing a single time and 8.9% taken by the ten largest. Sequences were derived from tumor tissue, sampled before atezolizumab (anti-PD-L1) treatment. This chain uses TRBV30 with TRBJ1-2, with D possibly TRBD1 on 5 matching bases. This receptor was obtained from a man aged 55-75 years with urothelial cancer. The CDR3 region has the DNA TGTGCCTGGAGTGTACGGCAGGGTTGGGGCTACACCTTC. Its protein is CAWSVRQGWGYTF. Based on the CDR3 plus reference TRBV30 and TRBJ1-2, the full variable domain is SQTIHQWPATLVQPVGSPLSLECTVEGTSNPNLYWYRQAAGRGLQLLFYSVGIGQISSEVPQNLSASRPQDRQFILSSKKLLLSDSGFYLCAWSVRQGWGYTFGSGTRLTVV.